Following are 30 T cell receptor beta chains from one sample sequenced in a study of blood T cells in healthy people across ages. Primed by a sample-barcoded 5' primer and a J-beta primer mix, a second PCR proceeded for roughly 7 to 11 cycles. TCRdb reprocessed the 5' RACE reads with MiXCR, giving one entry per CDR3 protein. This sample has 1.5 million or so distinct CDR3 sequences, with 40% to 45% found just once. Specimen: blood. The receptors were sampled from a woman between 18 and 29 years old in good health.

CDR3 region: CSALSGTSGSYEQYF. The DNA of the CDR3 is TGCAGCGCCTTGTCAGGGACTAGCGGCTCCTACGAGCAGTACTTC. The chain carries TRBV29-1 and TRBJ2-7; 11 nucleotides line up with TRBD2. CDR1 is SQVTM, CDR2 ANQGSEA, per germline. V shed 7 bases, J shed 0 bases, and the junction held 8 bases outside the gene matches. The CDR3 runs 15 residues.

The chain has TRBV7-9 and TRBJ1-4; possibly TRBD1 for D (6 bases). Germline V gives CDR1 SEHNR, CDR2 FQNEAQ (reference sequence). Trimming left V 5 bases short and J 8 bases short, with 24 bases between. The CDR3 has 17 residues. The CDR3: CASSMIGGGTWGEKLFF. For the CDR3, the DNA is TGTGCCAGCAGCATGATCGGCGGGGGCACCTGGGGCGAAAAACTGTTTTTT.

The rearrangement joins TRBV12-3 or TRBV12-4 to TRBJ1-1, with D uncertain. Trimming stripped 5 bases from V and 5 bases from J, with 15 bases between. This CDR3 region has 14 residues. The CDR3 protein is CASSPANTRTEAFF. CDR3 nucleotide sequence: TGTGCCAGCAGTCCGGCTAATACCCGTACTGAAGCTTTCTTT.

This rearrangement joins TRBV6-5 to TRBJ2-1; perhaps TRBD2 as D (6 bases). The J call may be in error: the DNA end matches TRBJ2-7 better. CDR1 MNHEY and CDR2 SVGAGI come from the germline V gene. This CDR3 contains 14 residues. The CDR3 DNA sequence: TGTGCCAGCACTCCGGGGGAGTGGTACAATGAGCAGTACTTC. This gives the protein CASTPGEWYNEQYF.

This clonotype was counted ten times or more. The chain links TRBV6-5 to TRBJ2-1; 8 bases map to TRBD1. The J call may be mistaken, given a closer DNA end match to TRBJ2-7. The V gene's germline CDR1 is MNHEY and CDR2 SVGAGI. This CDR3 contains 15 residues. CDR3: CASSYDQTGANEQYF. The CDR3, as DNA: TGTGCCAGCAGTTATGATCAGACAGGGGCCAATGAGCAGTACTTC.

This chain joins TRBV5-4 and TRBJ2-5, with 9 bases fitting TRBD1. CDR1 is SGHNT, CDR2 YYREEE, per germline (reference sequence). The CDR3 has 15 residues. The J segment lost 3 bases and the V segment lost 0 bases, leaving 3 bases of the junction unmatched. CDR3 nucleotides: TGTGCCAGCAGCTTGGCGACAGGGGGTGAAGAGACCCAGTACTTC. Protein product: CASSLATGGEETQYF.

The CDR3 region is CASSLASVSRADTQYF. The CDR3 coding sequence is TGTGCCAGCAGCTTAGCGTCCGTCAGCCGCGCAGATACGCAGTATTTT. This sequence joins TRBV7-2 and TRBJ2-3; D ambiguous. This CDR3 spans 16 amino acids. The V end lost 0 bases, the J end lost 4 bases, and 14 bases lay between the germline ends. Germline assignment: CDR1 SGHTA and CDR2 FQGNSA.

The chain links TRBV7-2 to TRBJ1-5; D not certain. Germline lookup yields CDR1 SGHTA and CDR2 FQGNSA. This CDR3 spans 14 amino acids. Trimming stripped 1 base from V and 4 bases from J, with 8 bases between. As DNA, the CDR3 is TGTGCCAGCAGCTTAGGGTCAGTTAATCAGCCCCAGCATTTT. This encodes CASSLGSVNQPQHF.

V gene TRBV29-1 combines with J gene TRBJ2-1; D is perhaps TRBD1 or TRBD2 (5 bases each). The CDR3 runs 15 residues. Looked up from germline, CDR1 is SQVTM and CDR2 is ANQGSEA. V lost 4 bases, J lost 10 bases, and 23 bases lay in between. The CDR3 DNA is TGCAGCGTTGGGACCCCCTTCGGGACCTCTTACGAGCAGTTCTTC. Protein product: CSVGTPFGTSYEQFF.

With respect to this clonotype: A read error may explain this, as a much larger clone is one base away. V is TRBV12-3 or TRBV12-4 and J is TRBJ2-3; TRBD2 agrees at 12 bases. CDR3 length: 15 amino acids. The CDR3 loop reads CASSQTSGGTDTEYF. DNA for the CDR3: TGTGCCAGCAGCCAGACTAGCGGGGGCACAGATACGGAGTATTTT.

The chain joins TRBV28 to TRBJ2-7; weak D call: TRBD2 (6 bases). Between the trimmed V and J ends, which lost 5 bases and 0 bases, there was a span of 14 bases. The CDR3 loop spans 15 amino acids. Germline values: CDR1 MDHEN, CDR2 SYDVKM. CDR3 amino acids: CASSLRDWSSYEQYF. CDR3 DNA: TGTGCCAGCAGTCTCCGGGACTGGAGCTCCTACGAGCAGTACTTC. Complete variable domain (other parts from reference TRBV28 and TRBJ2-7): DVKVTQSSRYLVKRTGEKVFLECVQDMDHENMFWYRQDPGLGLRLIYFSYDVKMKEKGDIPEGYSVSREKKERFSLILESASTNQTSMYLCASSLRDWSSYEQYFGPGTRLTVT.

The V and J genes are TRBV3-1 and TRBJ2-5; TRBD2 matches 12 bases. The CDR3 loop spans 15 amino acids. Germline CDR1 and CDR2: LGHDT and YNNKEL (reference sequence). V dropped 5 bases and J dropped 5; count of bases not matched to a gene: 6. CDR3 residues: CASSATSGGMETQYF. CDR3 nucleotides: TGTGCCAGCAGCGCCACTAGCGGGGGGATGGAGACCCAGTACTTC.

The rearrangement uses TRBV11-2 and TRBJ2-3, with 7 nucleotides matching TRBD2. Per germline, CDR1 SGHAT and CDR2 FQNNGV. The V segment lost 4 bases and the J segment 2 bases; nucleotides outside the gene matches: 3. The CDR3 contains 14 residues. The chain's CDR3 is CASSYSGHTDTQYF. The CDR3 DNA follows: TGTGCCAGCAGCTATAGCGGGCACACAGATACGCAGTATTTT.

The table lists this clonotype with a few counts. The chain carries TRBV28 and TRBJ2-3; no clear D gene. Deletions cut 5 bases from V and 1 base from J, with 16 bases between. The CDR3 totals 16 residues. CDR1 is MDHEN, CDR2 SYDVKM, per germline. CDR3 coding DNA: TGTGCCAGCAGTGTCCCCGGCAGAACCCGCACAGATACGCAGTATTTT. It codes for CASSVPGRTRTDTQYF.

The chain employs TRBV9 and TRBJ1-1; tentatively, D is TRBD1 (6 bases). Trimming cost V 4 bases and J 7 bases, with 11 bases left between them. The germline gives CDR1 SGDLS, CDR2 YYNGEE. CDR3 length: 12 amino acids. The CDR3 protein is CASSSMDSEAFF. CDR3 nucleotides: TGTGCCAGCAGCTCAATGGACAGTGAAGCTTTCTTT.

The chain has TRBV3-1 and TRBJ2-1; the match to TRBD2 covers 9 bases. The V segment lost 0 bases and the J segment 7 bases; nucleotides outside the gene matches: 7. The CDR3 runs 16 residues. The germline CDR1 and CDR2 sequences are LGHDT and YNNKEL (reference sequence). CDR3 loop: CASSQDLRGGLNEQFF. In nucleotides, the CDR3 is TGTGCCAGCAGCCAAGATCTGCGGGGGGGCCTTAATGAGCAGTTCTTC.

This clonotype was detected only a few times. The chain couples TRBV7-3 to TRBJ2-2; 9 positions match TRBD1. Germline lookup yields CDR1 SGHTA and CDR2 FQGTGA. The CDR3 has 14 residues. Losses at the gene ends were 9 bases for V and 4 bases for J; bases not matched to a gene: 6. The CDR3 protein is CASRGQGITGELFF. The CDR3, as DNA: TGTGCCAGTCGGGGACAGGGAATCACCGGGGAGCTGTTTTTT.

The chain couples TRBV6-6 to TRBJ1-5; D gene uncertain. Trimming cost V 8 bases and J 7 bases, with 12 bases left between them. This CDR3 region has 12 residues. Germline V CDR1 and CDR2: MNHNY, SVGAGI (reference sequence). DNA for the CDR3: TGTGCCAGCTCTGTAAGTACGCAGCCCCAGCATTTT. It codes for CASSVSTQPQHF.

The chain couples TRBV4-3 to TRBJ1-6; D gene unclear. Germline CDR1 is LGHNA and CDR2 is YSLEER. The germline V and J ends were trimmed by 2 bases and 6 bases, with 8 bases remaining between them. This CDR3 contains 14 residues. CDR3 region: CASSQPDLNSPLHF. In DNA, the CDR3 is TGCGCCAGCAGCCAACCGGACCTTAATTCACCCCTCCACTTT.

As concerns this clonotype: A clone one base away is much larger, so this may be a read error. The chain couples TRBV28 to TRBJ2-3; TRBD2 agrees at 12 bases. Germline V CDR1 and CDR2: MDHEN, SYDVKM. With V trimmed by 6 bases and J by 8 bases, 18 bases remained unmatched. The CDR3 sequence is 18 residues long. CDR3 nucleotides: TGTGCCAGCAGAAAATTCGGACTAGCGGGGCCTTGGGGAGGTACGCAGTATTTT. As protein: CASRKFGLAGPWGGTQYF.

A few counts support this clonotype. V gene TRBV20-1 combines with J gene TRBJ2-1; 8 bases are a match to TRBD2. V trimming: 3 bases; J trimming: 13 bases; junction bases outside the gene matches: 8. CDR1 and CDR2 (germline): DFQATT, SNEGSKA (reference sequence). This CDR3 is built from 12 residues. The CDR3 loop is CSASGGGETQFF. The DNA for the CDR3 is TGCAGTGCTAGCGGGGGGGGGGAGACCCAGTTCTTC.

In this sample, this clonotype turned up a few times. The genes are TRBV21-1 and TRBJ2-7; TRBD1, as called in the table, went unchecked against the DNA. TRBV21-1 is given as a pseudogene. The CDR3 length is 16 residues. CDR3 bases: TGTGCCAGCAGGAAAAGAAAGAGGGGACAGCTCTACGAGCAGTACTTC. This encodes CASRKRKRGQLYEQYF.

For this clonotype: A much larger clone differs from this one at a single base, so this may be a read error. V and J are TRBV4-3 and TRBJ2-7; D possibly corresponds to TRBD2 (6 bases). Germline V gene data show CDR1 as LGHNA and CDR2 as YSLEER. V lost 5 bases and J lost 1, with 15 bases in between. The CDR3 has 15 residues. This CDR3 reads CASSTWRAGSYEQYF. The DNA for the CDR3 is TGCGCCAGCAGCACTTGGCGAGCGGGTTCCTACGAGCAGTACTTC.

This clonotype came up a few times. The V call is TRBV20-1, the J call TRBJ2-1; D call uncertain. The CDR3 loop spans 15 amino acids. V lost 0 bases, J lost 9 bases, and 18 bases lay in between. Germline V gene sequence: CDR1 DFQATT, CDR2 SNEGSKA (reference sequence). CDR3: CSARESVADHLEQFF. The CDR3 DNA reads TGCAGTGCTAGAGAAAGCGTGGCAGATCATCTTGAGCAGTTCTTC.

The rearrangement joins TRBV5-1 to TRBJ2-3; D is unresolved. The CDR3 extends over 12 amino acids. CDR1 is SGHRS, CDR2 YFSETQ, per germline. V lost 6 bases to trimming and J lost 2 bases, with 7 bases between them. For the CDR3, the DNA is TGCGCCAGCAATTCCCCCACAGATACGCAGTATTTT. Its protein product is CASNSPTDTQYF.

V and J are TRBV2 and TRBJ1-5; D uncertain. V was pared by 6 bases and J by 0 bases, with 9 bases between. Germline CDR1 SNHLY, CDR2 FYNNEI. CDR3 length: 14 residues. In DNA, the CDR3 is TGTGCCAGCAGCGACGATTATAGCAATCAGCCCCAGCATTTT. It yields the protein CASSDDYSNQPQHF.

Worth noting for this clonotype: Mismatch with germline at one junction end may stem from a read error. The chain combines TRBV7-2 with TRBJ2-3, with TRBD2 identical over 12 bases. Per germline, CDR1 SGHTA and CDR2 FQGNSA. The CDR3 is 14 residues long. The CDR3 is CASSFGTSGDTQYF. The CDR3, as DNA: TGCGCCAGCAGCTTTGGGACTAGCGGGGATACGCAGTATTTT.

This clonotype was found a few times. The V call is TRBV5-5, the J call TRBJ2-1; 9 bases map to TRBD2. The CDR3 covers 17 residues. Trimming cost V 0 bases and J 0 bases; bases outside gene matches: 4. Germline V gene sequence: CDR1 SGHKS, CDR2 YYEKEE (reference sequence). CDR3 loop: CASSLGGRASSYNEQFF. The CDR3 DNA is TGTGCCAGCAGCTTGGGCGGGAGGGCGAGCTCCTACAATGAGCAGTTCTTC.

V usage is TRBV6-2 or TRBV6-3 and J usage is TRBJ1-2; 10 bases map to TRBD1. The CDR3 has 14 residues. V shed 6 bases and J 3 bases; nucleotides not matched to a gene: 4. CDR1 is MNHEY and CDR2 is SVGEGT in the germline V gene. CDR3 sequence (DNA): TGTGCCAGCAGGGGACAGGGGTTGGACTATGGCTACACCTTC. As protein: CASRGQGLDYGYTF.

This clonotype was recorded a few times. The chain recombines TRBV4-3 with TRBJ2-5; tentative D call: TRBD2 (5 bases). The CDR3 is 15 amino acids. CDR1 LGHNA and CDR2 YSLEER come from the germline V gene. V was pared by 4 bases and J by 0 bases, with 12 bases between. The CDR3 is CASSPTRENQETQYF. As DNA, the CDR3 is TGCGCCAGCAGCCCAACTAGGGAAAACCAAGAGACCCAGTACTTC.